This TCR beta chain comes out of a study of cytomegalovirus exposure and HLA in healthy donors. The CDR3 extends over 15 amino acids. V was clipped by 0 bases and J by 2 bases, with 11 bases between them. Germline V gene data show CDR1 as SGHRS and CDR2 as YFSETQ. This PCR relied on a set of 60 Vbeta primers and 13 Jbeta primers. This table comes from immunoSEQ multiplex PCR, and its TCRdb copy is limited to in-frame clones, with some not included. The sample shows roughly 170,000 clones, 80% of them seen only once. Study outcomes and limitations: A cluster of highly shared sequence variants was likely a sequencing artifact.

Notes on this clone: Antigen unknown.

This TCR derives from a woman between 45 and 60 years old in good health and CMV-seropositive. The chain recombines TRBV5-1 with TRBJ2-5, with no clear D. Sample: PBMCs. The CDR3 DNA follows: TGCGCCAGCAGCTTGGTTACACAGCAACAAGAGACCCAGTACTTC. Translating it yields CASSLVTQQQETQYF.